A single sample gave rise to the 15 T cell receptor beta chains below, sequenced in a study. TCRdb re-derived calls from the 5' RACE reads in MiXCR, one entry per CDR3 protein. The sample carries some 62,000 distinct CDR3 sequences, just under 30% recorded once. The sample taken for sequencing was tumor-infiltrating naive CD4+ T cells sorted from the breast tumor. Subset noted: naive CD4+ T cells, CD4+CD45RA+CD25-. The receptor source for this set is a female donor with breast cancer.

This chain links TRBV29-1 with TRBJ2-1; D is undetermined. This CDR3 has 14 residues. Trimming removed 6 bases from V and 1 base from J, with 13 bases in between. Per germline, CDR1 SQVTM and CDR2 ANQGSEA. CDR3 in DNA: TGCAGCGTCCCAGAAGAAGTTTCCTACAATGAGCAGTTCTTC. Residues: CSVPEEVSYNEQFF.

The rearrangement links TRBV5-1 to TRBJ2-5; D unclear. CDR1 is SGHRS, CDR2 YFSETQ, per germline. The CDR3 sequence is 13 residues long. V was cut by 0 bases and J by 4 bases, with 7 bases left in between. CDR3 sequence (DNA): TGCGCCAGCAGCTTGGCCGCTACAGAGACCCAGTACTTC. It is translated as CASSLAATETQYF.

This clonotype was recorded at least ten times. V and J are TRBV5-1 and TRBJ2-1; 7 bases agree with TRBD1. The J segment lost 7 bases and the V segment lost 3 bases, leaving 4 bases of the junction unmatched. This CDR3 region has 13 residues. Germline V gene lookup returns CDR1 SGHRS and CDR2 YFSETQ. The CDR3: CASSSLQGNEQFF. The CDR3 DNA reads TGCGCCAGCAGCTCATTACAGGGGAATGAGCAGTTCTTC.

This clonotype came up a few times. This rearrangement joins TRBV5-1 to TRBJ2-3; 10 bases map to TRBD2. CDR1 SGHRS and CDR2 YFSETQ come from the germline V gene. This CDR3 spans 15 amino acids. The V and J ends lost 4 bases and 6 bases, in that order; junction bases with no gene match: 8. The CDR3 sequence: CASSDLAGVADTQYF. The CDR3 DNA follows: TGCGCCAGCAGCGACCTAGCGGGAGTTGCGGATACGCAGTATTTT.

With regard to this clonotype: One end of the junction varies from germline; a read error may be responsible. The chain uses TRBV2 and TRBJ1-3, with D hard to call. The length of the CDR3 is 16 residues. Germline V gene sequence: CDR1 SNHLY, CDR2 FYNNEI. The CDR3, as DNA: TGTGCCAGCAGTGAGTCAACAGTGCGCTCTGGAAACACCATAAATTTT. It encodes CASSESTVRSGNTINF.

The V call is TRBV6-2 or TRBV6-3, the J call TRBJ2-7; TRBD1 aligns across 7 bases. Unmatched junction bases numbered 7, after V lost 5 bases and J lost 6 bases. CDR3 length: 13 amino acids. Germline V lookup: CDR1 MNHEY, CDR2 SVGEGT. CDR3 bases: TGTGCCAGCAGTCCTAGGGACAGATCCGAGCAGTACTTC. It is translated as CASSPRDRSEQYF.

The gene calls are TRBV7-2 and TRBJ1-2; D unclear. V was shortened by 5 bases and J by 5 bases, with 18 bases between the two germline ends. Germline V CDR1 and CDR2: SGHTA, FQGNSA. This CDR3 spans 15 amino acids. This chain's CDR3 is CASSPAGSTGYGYTF. CDR3 coding DNA: TGTGCCAGCAGCCCAGCAGGTTCGACGGGGTATGGCTACACCTTC.

The V gene is TRBV12-3 or TRBV12-4, the J gene TRBJ2-2; 13 bases are a match to TRBD2. With 4 bases clipped from V and 8 bases from J, the junction kept 10 bases outside the gene matches. The CDR3 length is 17 residues. The CDR3 loop is CASSSSRLAGGLGELFF. The CDR3 nucleotides read TGTGCCAGCAGTTCCTCTCGACTAGCGGGGGGCCTAGGGGAGCTGTTTTTT.

V and J are TRBV27 and TRBJ2-7; no definite D call. This CDR3 comprises 12 residues. Looked up from germline, CDR1 is MNHEY and CDR2 is SMNVEV (reference sequence). V was cut by 6 bases and J by 5 bases, with 11 bases left in between. The CDR3 DNA sequence: TGTGCCAGCAGAGGTGGCAAAGACGAGCAGTACTTC. Translating gives CASRGGKDEQYF.

Of note for this clonotype: Just one base apart from a much larger clone, this may be a read error. The rearrangement links TRBV9 to TRBJ2-3; unclear D gene. This CDR3 comprises 13 residues. The V end was cut by 1 base, the J end by 2 bases, with 5 bases between. Germline CDR1 is SGDLS and CDR2 is YYNGEE. The CDR3 DNA reads as TGTGCCAGCAGCGTATCAGCCACAGATACGCAGTATTTT. This encodes CASSVSATDTQYF.

This chain joins TRBV5-1 and TRBJ2-5; D remains ambiguous. The germline V gene encodes CDR1 SGHRS and CDR2 YFSETQ. V was trimmed by 0 bases and J by 3 bases, leaving 6 bases between them. The CDR3 consists of 13 residues. CDR3 in amino acids: CASSLAQKETQYF. CDR3 nucleotide sequence: TGCGCCAGCAGCTTGGCCCAGAAAGAGACCCAGTACTTC. Using reference TRBV5-1 and TRBJ2-5 for the parts outside the CDR3, the full variable domain is KAGVTQTPRYLIKTRGQQVTLSCSPISGHRSVSWYQQTPGQGLQFLFEYFSETQRNKGNFPGRFSGRQFSNSRSEMNVSTLELGDSALYLCASSLAQKETQYFGPGTRLLVL.

The rearrangement joins TRBV7-2 to TRBJ2-7; D is uncertain. From germline, CDR1 is SGHTA and CDR2 FQGNSA. Trimming took 5 bases from V and 2 from J, leaving 10 bases between them. The CDR3 has 13 residues. Here the CDR3 DNA reads TGTGCCAGCAGCGACCGGCCTACCTACGAGCAGTACTTC. It translates to CASSDRPTYEQYF.

J is TRBJ2-5 and V is TRBV30; TRBD1 is a possible D gene (5 bases). The CDR3 spans 12 residues. Germline CDR1 reads GTSNPN; CDR2 reads SVGIG (reference sequence). Trimming took 3 bases from V and 7 from J, leaving 12 bases between them. CDR3 bases: TGTGCCTGGAGAGACCAAAGGGGGACCCAGTACTTC. Protein: CAWRDQRGTQYF.

The chain employs TRBV28 and TRBJ2-7; 7 positions match TRBD1. Germline CDR1 reads MDHEN; CDR2 reads SYDVKM. The CDR3 covers 16 residues. Germline trimming cut 3 bases from V and 0 bases from J; bases unmatched to any gene: 8. The CDR3 region has the DNA TGTGCCAGCAGTTTGGGACAGTCAAGAAGCTCCTACGAGCAGTACTTC. Protein sequence: CASSLGQSRSSYEQYF.

The chain has TRBV15 and TRBJ1-5; D is unclear. The V gene lost 1 base and the J gene lost 5 bases, with 15 bases spanning the gap. CDR3 size: 16 residues. CDR1 LNHNV and CDR2 YYDKDF come from the germline V gene (reference sequence). CDR3 in amino acids: CATSRAGGFGDQPQHF. Written as DNA, the CDR3 is TGTGCCACCAGCAGAGCGGGAGGGTTCGGAGATCAGCCCCAGCATTTT.